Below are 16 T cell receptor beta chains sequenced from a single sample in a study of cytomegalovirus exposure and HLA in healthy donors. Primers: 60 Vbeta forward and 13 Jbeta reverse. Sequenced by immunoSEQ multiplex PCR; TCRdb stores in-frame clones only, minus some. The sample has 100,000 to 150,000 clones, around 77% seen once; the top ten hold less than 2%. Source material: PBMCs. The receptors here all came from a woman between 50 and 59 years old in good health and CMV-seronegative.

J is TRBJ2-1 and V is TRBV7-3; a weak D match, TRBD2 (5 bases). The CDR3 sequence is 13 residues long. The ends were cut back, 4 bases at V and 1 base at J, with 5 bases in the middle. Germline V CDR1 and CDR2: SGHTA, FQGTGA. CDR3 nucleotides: TGTGCCAGCAGCTCGGGGTCCTACAATGAGCAGTTCTTC. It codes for CASSSGSYNEQFF.

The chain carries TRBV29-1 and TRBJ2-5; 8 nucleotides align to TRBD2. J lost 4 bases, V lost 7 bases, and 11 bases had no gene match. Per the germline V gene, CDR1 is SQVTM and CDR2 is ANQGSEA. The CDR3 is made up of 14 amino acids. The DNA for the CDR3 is TGCAGCGCTCCGGAGACTAGCGCCCGAGAGACCCAGTACTTC. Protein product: CSAPETSARETQYF.

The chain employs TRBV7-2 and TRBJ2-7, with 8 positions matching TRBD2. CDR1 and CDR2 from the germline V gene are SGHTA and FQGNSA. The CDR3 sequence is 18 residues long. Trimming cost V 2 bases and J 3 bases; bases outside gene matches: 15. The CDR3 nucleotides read TGTGCCAGCAGCTTAAGAATAACTAGCGGTCCTACCGACTACGAGCAGTACGTC. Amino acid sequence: CASSLRITSGPTDYEQYV.

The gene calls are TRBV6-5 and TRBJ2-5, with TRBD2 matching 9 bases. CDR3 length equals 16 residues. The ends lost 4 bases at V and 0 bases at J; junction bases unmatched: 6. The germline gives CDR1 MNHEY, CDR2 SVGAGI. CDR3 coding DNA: TGTGCCAGCAGTTCTCCGACTAGCGGCTACCAAGAGACCCAGTACTTC. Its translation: CASSSPTSGYQETQYF.

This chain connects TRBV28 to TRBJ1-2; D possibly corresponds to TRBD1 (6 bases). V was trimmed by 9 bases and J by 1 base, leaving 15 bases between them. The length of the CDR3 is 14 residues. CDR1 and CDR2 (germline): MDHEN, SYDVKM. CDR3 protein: CASIKQGINYGYTF. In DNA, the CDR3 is TGTGCCAGTATTAAACAGGGAATTAACTATGGCTACACCTTC.

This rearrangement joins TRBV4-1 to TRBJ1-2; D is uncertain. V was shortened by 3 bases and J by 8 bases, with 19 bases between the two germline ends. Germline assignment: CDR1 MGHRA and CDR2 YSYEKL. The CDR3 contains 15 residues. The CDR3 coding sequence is TGCGCCAGCAGCCATGAAGAGGCTAGGACTGGAGGCTACACCTTC. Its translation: CASSHEEARTGGYTF.

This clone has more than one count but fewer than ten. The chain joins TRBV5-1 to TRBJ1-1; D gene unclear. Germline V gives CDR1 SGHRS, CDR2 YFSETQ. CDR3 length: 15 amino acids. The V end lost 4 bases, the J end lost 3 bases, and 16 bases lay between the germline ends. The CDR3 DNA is TGCGCCAGCAGCCCCGGCGGGAGTAGGTACACTGAAGCTTTCTTT. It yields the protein CASSPGGSRYTEAFF.

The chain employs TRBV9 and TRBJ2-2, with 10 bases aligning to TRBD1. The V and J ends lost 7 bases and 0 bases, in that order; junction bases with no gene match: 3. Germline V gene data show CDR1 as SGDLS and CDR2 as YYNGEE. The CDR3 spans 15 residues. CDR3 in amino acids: CASGGQGTNTGELFF. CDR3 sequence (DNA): TGTGCCAGCGGGGGACAGGGGACGAACACCGGGGAGCTGTTTTTT.

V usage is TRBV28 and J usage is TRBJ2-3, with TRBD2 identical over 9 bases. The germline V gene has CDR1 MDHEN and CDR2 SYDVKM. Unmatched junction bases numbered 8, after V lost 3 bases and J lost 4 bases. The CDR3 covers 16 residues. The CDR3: CASSFIWGGRADTQYF. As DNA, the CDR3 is TGTGCCAGCAGTTTTATTTGGGGCGGGAGGGCAGATACGCAGTATTTT.

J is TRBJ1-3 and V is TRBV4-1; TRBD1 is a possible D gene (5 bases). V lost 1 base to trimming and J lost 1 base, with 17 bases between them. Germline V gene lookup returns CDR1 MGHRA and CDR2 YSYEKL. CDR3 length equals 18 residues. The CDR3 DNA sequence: TGCGCCAGCAGCCAAGCGAATGTTGGGGGGAGGTCTGGAAACACCATATATTTT. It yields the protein CASSQANVGGRSGNTIYF.

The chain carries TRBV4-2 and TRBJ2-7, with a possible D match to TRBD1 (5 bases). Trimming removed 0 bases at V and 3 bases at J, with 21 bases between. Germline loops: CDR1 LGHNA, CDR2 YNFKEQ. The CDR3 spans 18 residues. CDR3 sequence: CASSQESAGYVRIYEQYF. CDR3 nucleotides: TGTGCCAGCAGCCAAGAATCGGCAGGGTATGTTCGGATCTACGAGCAGTACTTC.

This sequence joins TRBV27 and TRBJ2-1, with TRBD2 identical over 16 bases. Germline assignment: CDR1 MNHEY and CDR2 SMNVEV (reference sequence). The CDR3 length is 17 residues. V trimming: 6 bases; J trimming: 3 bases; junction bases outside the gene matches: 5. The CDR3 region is CASRLGTSGGGYNEQFF. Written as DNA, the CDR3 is TGTGCCAGCAGACTCGGGACTAGCGGGGGGGGCTACAATGAGCAGTTCTTC.

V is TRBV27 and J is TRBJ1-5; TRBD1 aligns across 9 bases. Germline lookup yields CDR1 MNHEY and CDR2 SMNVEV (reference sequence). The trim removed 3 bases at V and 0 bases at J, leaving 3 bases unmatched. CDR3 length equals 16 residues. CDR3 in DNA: TGTGCCAGCAGTTTGATGGGACAGGGTAGCAATCAGCCCCAGCATTTT. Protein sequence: CASSLMGQGSNQPQHF.

CDR3 loop: CASSSTQTQYF. CDR3 nucleotide sequence: TGTGCCAGCAGCTCCACACAGACCCAGTACTTC. This chain connects TRBV7-8 to TRBJ2-5; no reliable D call. CDR1 and CDR2 (germline): SGHVS, FQNEAQ. V lost 4 bases to trimming and J lost 6 bases, with 6 bases between them. The CDR3 runs 11 residues.

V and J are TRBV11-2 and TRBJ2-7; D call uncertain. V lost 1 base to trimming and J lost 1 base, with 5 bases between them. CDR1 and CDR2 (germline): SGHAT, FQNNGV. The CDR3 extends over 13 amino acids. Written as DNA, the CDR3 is TGTGCCAGCAGCTTAGCACAGTCCTACGAGCAGTACGTC. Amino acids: CASSLAQSYEQYV.

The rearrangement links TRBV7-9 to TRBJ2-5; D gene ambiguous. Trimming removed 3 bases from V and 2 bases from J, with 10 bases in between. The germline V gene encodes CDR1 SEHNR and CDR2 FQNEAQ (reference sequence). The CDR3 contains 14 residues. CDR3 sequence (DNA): TGTGCCAGCAGCTTCCTGAAGCTTCAAGAGACCCAGTACTTC. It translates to CASSFLKLQETQYF.